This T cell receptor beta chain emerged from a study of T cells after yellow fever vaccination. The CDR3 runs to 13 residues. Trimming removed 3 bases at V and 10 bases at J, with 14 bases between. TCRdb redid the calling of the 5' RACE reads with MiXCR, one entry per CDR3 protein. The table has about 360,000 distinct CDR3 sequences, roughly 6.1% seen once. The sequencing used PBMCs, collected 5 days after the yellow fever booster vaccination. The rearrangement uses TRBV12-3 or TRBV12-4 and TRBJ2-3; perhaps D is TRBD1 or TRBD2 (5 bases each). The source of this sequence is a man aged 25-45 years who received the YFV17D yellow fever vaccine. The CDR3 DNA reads TGTGCCAGCAGTTTCTTCGGGACCCATCCGCAGTATTTT. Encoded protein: CASSFFGTHPQYF.